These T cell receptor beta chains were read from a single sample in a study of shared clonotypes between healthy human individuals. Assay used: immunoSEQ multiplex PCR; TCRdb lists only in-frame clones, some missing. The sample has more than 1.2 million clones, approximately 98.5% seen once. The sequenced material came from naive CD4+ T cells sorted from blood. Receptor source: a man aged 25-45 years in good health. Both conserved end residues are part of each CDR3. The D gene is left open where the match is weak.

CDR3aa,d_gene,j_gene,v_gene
CASSLSGPMNTEAFF,.,TRBJ1-1,TRBV27
CASSHAIKVMRETQYF,.,TRBJ2-5,TRBV2
CASSGDSYGYTF,.,TRBJ1-2,TRBV2
CSVEDRDGSDTQYF,.,TRBJ2-3,TRBV29-1
CASSSPSGPSYEQYF,.,TRBJ2-7,TRBV5-4
CASRTSGADTQYF,TRBD2,TRBJ2-3,TRBV25-1
CASSYGQGLHF,TRBD1,TRBJ2-7,TRBV5-4
CASSEGLAGAQETQYF,TRBD2,TRBJ2-5,TRBV5-4
CASSLGGREFYNEQFF,TRBD2,TRBJ2-1,TRBV11-3
CASSLTGNRAAGANVLTF,.,TRBJ2-6,TRBV5-4
CASSQGSAQPQHF,.,TRBJ1-5,TRBV4-3
CASSSTGVEAFF,TRBD1,TRBJ1-1,TRBV7-9
CASSVVSGRGSGELFF,.,TRBJ2-2,TRBV9
CASTNRGRRIYEQYF,TRBD1,TRBJ2-7,TRBV28
CASSLSGTVYEQYF,.,TRBJ2-7,TRBV7-8
CASSRALRDRDTGELFF,TRBD1,TRBJ2-2,TRBV7-9
CASSLDGQYNEQFF,.,TRBJ2-1,TRBV5-1
CATSRGETQYF,.,TRBJ2-5,TRBV15
CASSSPLAGGETQYF,TRBD2,TRBJ2-5,TRBV28
CASSLELPDTQYF,.,TRBJ2-3,TRBV11-2
CASSLVLTGEAFF,.,TRBJ1-1,TRBV5-1
CASSTSGALAGGRSSTDTQYF,TRBD2,TRBJ2-3,TRBV9
CASSPSWTQYF,.,TRBJ2-5,TRBV11-2
CASSSGTVGVVVAFF,.,TRBJ1-1,TRBV5-5
CASSPDGISGMGNEQFF,TRBD2,TRBJ2-1,TRBV5-1
CASSSRPGRARETQYF,TRBD2,TRBJ2-5,TRBV19
CASSLQGTDTQYF,.,TRBJ2-3,TRBV7-6
CASSYWRETSNEQFF,TRBD2,TRBJ2-1,TRBV6-6
CASSPFNRGLKINHYGYTF,TRBD1,TRBJ1-2,TRBV27
CATSRSLAEETQYF,TRBD2,TRBJ2-5,TRBV15
CASSSSGRSYNEQFF,TRBD2,TRBJ2-1,TRBV5-8
CASGSGVSSYNEQFF,.,TRBJ2-1,TRBV5-1
CASSQPRDRGHEQYF,TRBD1,TRBJ2-7,TRBV4-1
CASSGQGRYTEAFF,TRBD1,TRBJ1-1,TRBV19
CASSLGQGRTILPQHF,TRBD1,TRBJ1-5,TRBV6-6
CASGLRGVGGEKLFF,.,TRBJ1-4,TRBV12-5
CASSFLAGPYNEQFF,TRBD2,TRBJ2-1,TRBV5-1
CASSNLNSYEQYF,.,TRBJ2-7,TRBV7-3
CASSVGGLAGRIYTDTQYF,TRBD2,TRBJ2-3,TRBV9
CASSVAIGSPYYEQYF,.,TRBJ2-7,TRBV9
CASSQDRGDTEAFF,.,TRBJ1-1,TRBV4-3
CASSQDMFKGLSSYNEQFF,.,TRBJ2-1,TRBV4-3
CASRRTAYEQYF,.,TRBJ2-7,TRBV6-5
CASSVRDEGNTIYF,.,TRBJ1-3,TRBV9